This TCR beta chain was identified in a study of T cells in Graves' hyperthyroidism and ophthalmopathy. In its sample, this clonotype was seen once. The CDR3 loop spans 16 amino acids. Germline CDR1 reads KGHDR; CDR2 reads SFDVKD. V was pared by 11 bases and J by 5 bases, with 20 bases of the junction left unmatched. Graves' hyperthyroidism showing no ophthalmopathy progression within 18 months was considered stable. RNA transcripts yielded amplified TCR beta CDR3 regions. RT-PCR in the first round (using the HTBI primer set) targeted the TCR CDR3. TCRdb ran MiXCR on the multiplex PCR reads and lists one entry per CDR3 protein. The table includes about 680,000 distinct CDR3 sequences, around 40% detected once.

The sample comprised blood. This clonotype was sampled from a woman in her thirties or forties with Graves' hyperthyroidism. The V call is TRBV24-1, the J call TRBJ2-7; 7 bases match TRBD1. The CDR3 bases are TGTGCCAGCAGCCCATGGGACAGCGTTCTCCTCGACGAGCAGTACTTC. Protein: CASSPWDSVLLDEQYF.